The clone carrying this T cell receptor beta chain was counted a few times. Its antigen remains unidentified. The sample is drawn from a study of T cell repertoires in cytomegalovirus infection. A single record per CDR3 protein comes from TCRdb applying MiXCR to the reads. The sample carries fewer than 400,000 distinct CDR3 sequences, around a sixth recorded once. V was pared by 0 bases and J by 4 bases, with 18 bases between. CDR1 is MNHEY and CDR2 is SVGEGT in the germline V gene. There are 17 residues in the CDR3. Broader study findings: Clonotypes of TCR beta that were HLA-C-restricted and CMV-specific dominated the ex vivo response. People with CMV and the relevant HLA were identified by cumulative public TCR beta family frequency.

Material: PBMCs. This chain connects TRBV6-2 or TRBV6-3 to TRBJ1-1; D perhaps matches TRBD1 (6 bases). The TCR was taken from a human donor in good health (CMV status not recorded). Some clones in this sample may be carry-over from other donors' samples. The CDR3 coding sequence is TGTGCCAGCAGTTACTCGATCACCACCCGGGGGCTCACTGAAGCTTTCTTT. This encodes CASSYSITTRGLTEAFF.